These 25 T cell receptor beta chains were all obtained from the same sample, sequenced in a study of glioma-infiltrating T cells after dendritic cell vaccination. Profiled with immunoSEQ multiplex PCR; TCRdb holds only in-frame clones, not every one. This table has fewer than 65,000 clones, 75% to 90% appearing once. Described time point: after dendritic cell vaccination, including at tumor progression/relapse. The material sequenced was blood, taken after dendritic cell vaccination. The receptors stem from a human donor with glioblastoma.

This sequence joins TRBV5-8 and TRBJ1-1; D possibly corresponds to TRBD1 (6 bases). V was clipped by 7 bases and J by 0 bases, with 19 bases between them. This CDR3 comprises 16 residues. The germline gives CDR1 SGHTS, CDR2 YDEGEE. CDR3 protein: CASETVRQGMNTEAFF. The CDR3 coding sequence is TGTGCCAGCGAGACCGTTAGGCAGGGGATGAACACTGAAGCTTTCTTT.

The chain joins TRBV4-1 to TRBJ2-1, with a tentative D call TRBD2 (7 bases). Trimming took off 0 bases at V and 5 bases at J, with 17 bases between the two ends. The CDR3 contains 17 residues. Germline CDR1 reads MGHRA; CDR2 reads YSYEKL. The CDR3 region is CASSQEYLGGPDNEQFF. In DNA, the CDR3 is TGCGCCAGCAGCCAAGAATACCTCGGGGGGCCGGACAATGAGCAGTTCTTC.

This sequence joins TRBV5-4 and TRBJ2-1; 7 bases align to TRBD2. Germline loops: CDR1 SGHNT, CDR2 YYREEE (reference sequence). With 6 bases clipped from V and 1 base from J, the junction kept 10 bases outside the gene matches. The CDR3 has 16 residues. As DNA, the CDR3 is TGTGCCAGCACCTGGGGCGGGAGCCCTTCCTACAATGAGCAGTTCTTC. Protein sequence: CASTWGGSPSYNEQFF.

This rearrangement joins TRBV4-1 to TRBJ1-3; no clear D. Per the germline V gene, CDR1 is MGHRA and CDR2 is YSYEKL. With 1 base removed from V and 4 bases from J, the gap between germline ends came to 8 bases. There are 14 residues in the CDR3. This CDR3 reads CASSQAGYGNTIYF. The CDR3 DNA reads as TGCGCCAGCAGCCAAGCGGGGTACGGAAACACCATATATTTT.

The gene calls are TRBV15 and TRBJ2-2; TRBD2 might be the D (5 bases). This CDR3 has 16 residues. Germline V gene data show CDR1 as LNHNV and CDR2 as YYDKDF (reference sequence). V was clipped by 4 bases and J by 2 bases, with 14 bases between them. CDR3 sequence (DNA): TGTGCCACCAGCAAACCGCGGGTTGCTAACACCGGGGAGCTGTTTTTT. This sequence encodes CATSKPRVANTGELFF.

The chain recombines TRBV4-1 with TRBJ2-7, with TRBD2 matching over 10 bases. CDR1 and CDR2 from the germline V gene are MGHRA and YSYEKL. Trimming cost V 3 bases and J 3 bases; bases outside gene matches: 2. This CDR3 is 14 amino acids long. The CDR3 reads CASSHPSGGYEQYF. The CDR3 region has the DNA TGCGCCAGCAGCCATCCTAGCGGGGGCTACGAGCAGTACTTC.

The chain joins TRBV19 to TRBJ1-5, with D unresolved. Trimming removed 1 base at V and 0 bases at J, with 7 bases between. CDR1 is LNHDA and CDR2 is SQIVND in the germline V gene (reference sequence). CDR3 length: 15 residues. Here the CDR3 reads CASSIGRLSNQPQHF. The CDR3 coding sequence is TGTGCCAGTAGTATAGGGCGGCTTAGCAATCAGCCCCAGCATTTT.

This rearrangement joins TRBV9 to TRBJ1-1; D not certain. V was trimmed by 5 bases and J by 1 base, leaving 6 bases between them. The CDR3 extends over 12 amino acids. Per the germline V gene, CDR1 is SGDLS and CDR2 is YYNGEE. The CDR3 region has the DNA TGTGCCAGCAGTGCCGGGAACACTGAAGCTTTCTTT. Amino acid sequence: CASSAGNTEAFF. Complete variable domain (other parts from reference TRBV9 and TRBJ1-1): DSGVTQTPKHLITATGQRVTLRCSPRSGDLSVYWYQQSLDQGLQFLIQYYNGEERAKGNILERFSAQQFPDLHSELNLSSLELGDSALYFCASSAGNTEAFFGQGTRLTVV.

V and J are TRBV10-3 and TRBJ2-6, with TRBD1 as a possible D gene (6 bases). V lost 8 bases and J 3 bases, leaving 29 bases between the germline ends. This CDR3 spans 20 amino acids. Germline V gene data show CDR1 as ENHRY and CDR2 as SYGVKD. The CDR3 loop reads CAIGSQMTQGPGYGANVLTF. CDR3 nucleotide sequence: TGTGCCATCGGCAGCCAAATGACACAGGGCCCGGGCTATGGGGCCAACGTCCTGACTTTC.

The chain is built from TRBV7-2 and TRBJ1-2, with 9 positions matching TRBD1. This CDR3 has 16 residues. The germline gives CDR1 SGHTA, CDR2 FQGNSA. V lost 6 bases and J lost 6; bases outside the gene matches: 14. CDR3 DNA: TGTGCCAGCAGTCCGACCGGGACAGGGTCGGTCGATGGCTACACCTTC. Translating it yields CASSPTGTGSVDGYTF.

The DNA of the CDR3 is TGTGCCAGCAGCCCCCAAGGCGGGCTGCCTCCCCAAGAGACCCAGTACTTC. It specifies CASSPQGGLPPQETQYF. The chain is built from TRBV9 and TRBJ2-5, with TRBD2 as a possible D gene (5 bases). This CDR3 spans 17 amino acids. Trimming stripped 4 bases from V and 1 base from J, with 20 bases between. CDR1 and CDR2 (germline): SGDLS, YYNGEE.

CDR3 DNA: TGCAGCGGACGATGGACAGAGCACAATGAGCAGTTCTTC. Protein: CSGRWTEHNEQFF. The J gene is TRBJ2-1, the V gene TRBV29-1, with TRBD1 as a possible D gene (6 bases). The CDR3 loop spans 13 amino acids. With 7 bases removed from V and 5 bases from J, the gap between germline ends came to 15 bases. Germline CDR1 is SQVTM and CDR2 is ANQGSEA.

CDR3 protein: CASSQLAWAGELFF. The CDR3 DNA sequence: TGCGCCAGCAGCCAGCTAGCGTGGGCCGGGGAGCTGTTTTTT. V is TRBV4-3 and J is TRBJ2-2; TRBD2 is a possible D gene (6 bases). V was shortened by 3 bases and J by 6 bases, with 11 bases between the two germline ends. This CDR3 is built from 14 residues. Germline V lookup: CDR1 LGHNA, CDR2 YSLEER.

This clone was counted only a few times. The chain combines TRBV7-9 with TRBJ1-2; D is perhaps TRBD1 (6 bases). The ends were cut back, 5 bases at V and 5 bases at J, with 30 bases in the middle. The CDR3 extends over 19 amino acids. Looked up from germline, CDR1 is SEHNR and CDR2 is FQNEAQ (reference sequence). The CDR3 region has the DNA TGTGCCAGCAGCCACCCTACGGCCGGGACAAATATAGAGAGTTATGGCTACACCTTC. This codes for CASSHPTAGTNIESYGYTF.

The chain carries TRBV5-1 and TRBJ2-7, with D maybe TRBD2 (6 bases). The CDR3 runs 15 residues. Trimming removed 4 bases from V and 3 bases from J, with 17 bases in between. The germline V gene encodes CDR1 SGHRS and CDR2 YFSETQ. The DNA of the CDR3 is TGCGCCAGCAGCCCTTCTGGGTCCGGGGGCTACGAGCAGTACTTC. This gives the protein CASSPSGSGGYEQYF.

The V and J genes are TRBV9 and TRBJ1-2; 9 nucleotides line up with TRBD1. This CDR3 is built from 16 residues. V shed 3 bases and J 8 bases; nucleotides not matched to a gene: 14. CDR1 and CDR2 from the germline V gene are SGDLS and YYNGEE. Here the CDR3 reads CASSEREPGTGSGYTF. In nucleotides, the CDR3 is TGTGCCAGCAGCGAGAGGGAACCCGGGACAGGGAGCGGCTACACCTTC.

The chain is built from TRBV6-5 and TRBJ1-2, with D unclear. The CDR3 consists of 15 residues. Between the trimmed V and J ends, which lost 6 bases and 0 bases, there was a span of 14 bases. Germline-derived CDR1 and CDR2 are MNHEY and SVGAGI. The CDR3 coding sequence is TGTGCCAGCAGATCTACGACGGCGGCTAACTATGGCTACACCTTC. The encoded protein is CASRSTTAANYGYTF.

The chain recombines TRBV4-1 with TRBJ2-4; D gene unclear. V lost 2 bases, J lost 0 bases, and 8 bases lay in between. CDR1 is MGHRA, CDR2 YSYEKL, per germline. The CDR3 spans 15 residues. As DNA, the CDR3 is TGCGCCAGCAGCCAAACAACGATAGCCAAAAACATTCAGTACTTC. Its translation is CASSQTTIAKNIQYF.

This chain joins TRBV7-9 and TRBJ1-1; 10 nucleotides match TRBD1. The J segment lost 3 bases and the V segment lost 9 bases, leaving 4 bases of the junction unmatched. The CDR3 is made up of 13 amino acids. Germline V gene sequence: CDR1 SEHNR, CDR2 FQNEAQ (reference sequence). The CDR3 nucleotides read TGTGCCAGTGACAGGGGGCAGGACACTGAAGCTTTCTTT. Its protein product is CASDRGQDTEAFF.

The gene calls are TRBV19 and TRBJ2-7; D is unresolved. The germline gives CDR1 LNHDA, CDR2 SQIVND (reference sequence). V shed 6 bases and J shed 7 bases, with 13 bases lying between them. The CDR3 is 12 amino acids. The CDR3 DNA is TGTGCCAGTAGCCCCTTATTCGGGGAGCAGTACTTC. As protein: CASSPLFGEQYF. Complete variable domain (other parts from reference TRBV19 and TRBJ2-7): DGGITQSPKYLFRKEGQNVTLSCEQNLNHDAMYWYRQDPGQGLRLIYYSQIVNDFQKGDIAEGYSVSREKKESFPLTVTSAQKNPTAFYLCASSPLFGEQYFGPGTRLTVT.

The genes are TRBV5-1 and TRBJ2-3; 13 positions agree with TRBD2. V lost 2 bases and J lost 7; bases outside the gene matches: 19. This CDR3 region has 20 residues. Germline V gene sequence: CDR1 SGHRS, CDR2 YFSETQ. The DNA for the CDR3 is TGCGCCAGCAGCTTCTCACCCTCTGGACTAGCGGGAGTTGTCTACAATACGCAGTATTTT. It encodes CASSFSPSGLAGVVYNTQYF.

This sequence joins TRBV9 and TRBJ1-1; D ambiguous. The CDR3 contains 14 residues. Trimming shortened V by 4 bases and J by 4 bases, and 14 bases separated the two germline ends. Germline V lookup: CDR1 SGDLS, CDR2 YYNGEE. This CDR3 reads CASSPRVEGTEAFF. The CDR3 region has the DNA TGTGCCAGCAGCCCCCGCGTTGAGGGCACTGAAGCTTTCTTT. The variable domain in full, completed from reference TRBV9 and TRBJ1-1, reads DSGVTQTPKHLITATGQRVTLRCSPRSGDLSVYWYQQSLDQGLQFLIQYYNGEERAKGNILERFSAQQFPDLHSELNLSSLELGDSALYFCASSPRVEGTEAFFGQGTRLTVV.

The rearrangement uses TRBV6-1 and TRBJ1-5; 7 nucleotides agree with TRBD1. After removal of 4 bases from V and 1 base from J, the junction contained 10 bases not matched to a gene. Germline values: CDR1 MNHNS, CDR2 SASEGT. The CDR3 is 17 residues long. CDR3 sequence (DNA): TGTGCCAGCAGTGCCACCCCTACAGGGGCGAGCAATCAGCCCCAGCATTTT. Its protein product is CASSATPTGASNQPQHF.

This clone has only one observation. The V and J genes are TRBV7-2 and TRBJ2-5, with a possible D match to TRBD1 (5 bases). CDR3 length equals 13 residues. V was trimmed by 5 bases and J by 4 bases, leaving 11 bases between them. CDR1 is SGHTA, CDR2 FQGNSA, per germline. This chain's CDR3 is CASSPWTRETQYF. The CDR3 bases are TGTGCCAGCAGCCCCTGGACACGAGAGACCCAGTACTTC.

The gene calls are TRBV28 and TRBJ2-7; D unclear. The V gene's germline CDR1 is MDHEN and CDR2 SYDVKM. Trimming cost V 4 bases and J 3 bases, with 10 bases left between them. The CDR3 is 13 amino acids. The CDR3 DNA follows: TGTGCCAGCAGTTCTCCCCCAGGCTACGAGCAGTACTTC. Its translation is CASSSPPGYEQYF. The whole variable domain, remainder taken from reference TRBV28 and TRBJ2-7, is DVKVTQSSRYLVKRTGEKVFLECVQDMDHENMFWYRQDPGLGLRLIYFSYDVKMKEKGDIPEGYSVSREKKERFSLILESASTNQTSMYLCASSSPPGYEQYFGPGTRLTVT.